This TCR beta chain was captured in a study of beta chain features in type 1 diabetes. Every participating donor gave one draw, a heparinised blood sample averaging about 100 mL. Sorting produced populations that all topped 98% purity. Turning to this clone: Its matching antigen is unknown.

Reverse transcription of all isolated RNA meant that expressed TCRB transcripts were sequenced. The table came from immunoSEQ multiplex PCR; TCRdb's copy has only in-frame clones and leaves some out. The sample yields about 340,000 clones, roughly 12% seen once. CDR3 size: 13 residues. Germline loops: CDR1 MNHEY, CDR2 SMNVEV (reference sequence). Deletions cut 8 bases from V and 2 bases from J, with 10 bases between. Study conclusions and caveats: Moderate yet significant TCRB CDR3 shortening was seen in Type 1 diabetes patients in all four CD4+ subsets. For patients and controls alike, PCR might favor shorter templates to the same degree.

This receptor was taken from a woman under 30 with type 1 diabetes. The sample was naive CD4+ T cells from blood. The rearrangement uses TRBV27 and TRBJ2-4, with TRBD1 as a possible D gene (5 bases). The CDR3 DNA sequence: TGTGCCAGCGGTCAGGGCTCCAAAAACATTCAGTACTTC. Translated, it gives CASGQGSKNIQYF.